The T cell receptor (beta chain) under discussion was sequenced for a study of blood T cells in healthy people across ages. CDR1 is SNHLY, CDR2 FYNNEI, per germline. This CDR3 contains 14 residues. The V end was cut by 4 bases, the J end by 5 bases, with 12 bases between. This clonotype was observed a handful of times. What it recognizes is unknown. Primed by a sample-barcoded 5' primer and a J-beta primer mix, a second PCR proceeded for 7 to 11 cycles. Each single sample gave us at least 3 million CDR3-containing paired-end reads. MiXCR, run by TCRdb on the 5' RACE reads, gives a single entry per CDR3 protein. Of 700,000 to 850,000 distinct CDR3 sequences in the sample, around 36% were seen once. The study, taken as a whole, reports: Any changes in expanded clonotypes were possibly confounded, as donor CMV status remained unknown. The recorded TCR beta diversity per million T cells decreased in a roughly linear manner with age. Compared with aged donors, long-lived donors showed fewer expanded clones, suggesting selection.

The chain has TRBV2 and TRBJ2-1; perhaps TRBD2 as D (7 bases). Sequenced sample: blood. This TCR was recovered from a young man in good health. CDR3 in amino acids: CASSGPGGHNEQFF. CDR3 in DNA: TGTGCCAGCAGTGGTCCGGGGGGCCACAATGAGCAGTTCTTC. Variable domain in full (rest from reference TRBV2 and TRBJ2-1): EPEVTQTPSHQVTQMGQEVILRCVPISNHLYFYWYRQILGQKVEFLVSFYNNEISEKSEIFDDQFSVERPDGSNFTLKIRSTKLEDSAMYFCASSGPGGHNEQFFGPGTRLTVL.